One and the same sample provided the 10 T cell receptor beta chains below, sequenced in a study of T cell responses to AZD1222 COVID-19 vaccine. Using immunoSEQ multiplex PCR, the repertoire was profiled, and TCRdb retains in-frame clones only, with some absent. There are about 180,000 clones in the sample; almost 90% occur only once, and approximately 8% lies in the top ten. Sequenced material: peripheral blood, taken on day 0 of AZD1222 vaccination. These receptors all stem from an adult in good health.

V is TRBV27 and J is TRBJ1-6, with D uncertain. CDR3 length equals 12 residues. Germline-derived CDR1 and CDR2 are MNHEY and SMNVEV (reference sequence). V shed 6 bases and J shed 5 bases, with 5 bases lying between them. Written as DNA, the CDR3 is TGTGCCAGCAGGGTTGATAATTCACCCCTCCACTTT. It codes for CASRVDNSPLHF.

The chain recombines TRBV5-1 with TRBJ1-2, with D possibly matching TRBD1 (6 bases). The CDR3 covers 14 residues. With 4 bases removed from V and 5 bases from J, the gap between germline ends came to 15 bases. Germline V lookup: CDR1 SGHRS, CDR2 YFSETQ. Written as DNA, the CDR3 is TGCGCCAGCAGCCTGGGACAAGACACGTATGGCTACACCTTC. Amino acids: CASSLGQDTYGYTF.

The DNA for the CDR3 is TGTGCCAGCAGCATCACTAGCGGGGGAAGCACAGATACGCAGTATTTT. This encodes CASSITSGGSTDTQYF. The J gene is TRBJ2-3, the V gene TRBV7-6; TRBD2 agrees at 11 bases. With V trimmed by 5 bases and J by 0 bases, 4 bases remained unmatched. CDR1 is SGHVS and CDR2 is FNYEAQ in the germline V gene. This CDR3 comprises 16 residues.

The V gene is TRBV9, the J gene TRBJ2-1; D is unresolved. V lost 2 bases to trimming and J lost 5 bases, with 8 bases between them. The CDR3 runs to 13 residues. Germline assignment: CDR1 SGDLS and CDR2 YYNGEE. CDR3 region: CASSVSRNNEQFF. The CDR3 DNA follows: TGTGCCAGCAGCGTTTCCCGCAACAATGAGCAGTTCTTC.

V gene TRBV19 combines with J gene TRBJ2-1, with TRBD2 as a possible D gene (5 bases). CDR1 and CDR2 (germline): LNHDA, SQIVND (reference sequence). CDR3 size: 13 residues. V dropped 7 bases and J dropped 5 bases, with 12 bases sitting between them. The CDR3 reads CASTDGKNNEQFF. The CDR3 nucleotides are TGTGCCAGTACTGACGGGAAGAACAATGAGCAGTTCTTC. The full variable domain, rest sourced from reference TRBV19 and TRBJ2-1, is DGGITQSPKYLFRKEGQNVTLSCEQNLNHDAMYWYRQDPGQGLRLIYYSQIVNDFQKGDIAEGYSVSREKKESFPLTVTSAQKNPTAFYLCASTDGKNNEQFFGPGTRLTVL.

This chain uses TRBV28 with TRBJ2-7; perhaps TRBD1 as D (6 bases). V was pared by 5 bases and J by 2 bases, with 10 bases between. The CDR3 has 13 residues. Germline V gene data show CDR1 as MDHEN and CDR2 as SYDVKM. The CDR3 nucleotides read TGTGCCAGCAGTGTCGGACAGCCCTACGAGCAGTACTTC. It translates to CASSVGQPYEQYF.

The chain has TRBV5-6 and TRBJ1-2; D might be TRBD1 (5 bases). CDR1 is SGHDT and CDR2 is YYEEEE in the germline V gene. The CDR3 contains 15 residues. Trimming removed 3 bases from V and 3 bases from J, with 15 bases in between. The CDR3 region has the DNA TGTGCCAGCAGCTCTTGGGGCAGCTCCCACTATGGCTACACCTTC. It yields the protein CASSSWGSSHYGYTF. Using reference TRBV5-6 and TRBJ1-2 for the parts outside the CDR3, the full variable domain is DAGVTQSPTHLIKTRGQQVTLRCSPKSGHDTVSWYQQALGQGPQFIFQYYEEEERQRGNFPDRFSGHQFPNYSSELNVNALLLGDSALYLCASSSWGSSHYGYTFGSGTRLTVV.

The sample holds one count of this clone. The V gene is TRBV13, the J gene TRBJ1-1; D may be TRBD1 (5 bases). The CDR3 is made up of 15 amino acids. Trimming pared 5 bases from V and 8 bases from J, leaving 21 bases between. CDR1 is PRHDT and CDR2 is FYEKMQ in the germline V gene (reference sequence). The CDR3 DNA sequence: TGTGCCAGCAGCCGAAATAGGGGAAACAACGCCGAAGCTTTCTTT. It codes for CASSRNRGNNAEAFF.

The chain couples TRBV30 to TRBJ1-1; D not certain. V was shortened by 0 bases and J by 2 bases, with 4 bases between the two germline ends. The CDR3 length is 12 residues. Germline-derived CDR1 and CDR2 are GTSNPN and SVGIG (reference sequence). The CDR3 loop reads CAWSVPNTEAFF. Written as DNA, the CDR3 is TGTGCCTGGAGTGTACCTAACACTGAAGCTTTCTTT. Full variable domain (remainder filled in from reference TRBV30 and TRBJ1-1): SQTIHQWPATLVQPVGSPLSLECTVEGTSNPNLYWYRQAAGRGLQLLFYSVGIGQISSEVPQNLSASRPQDRQFILSSKKLLLSDSGFYLCAWSVPNTEAFFGQGTRLTVV.

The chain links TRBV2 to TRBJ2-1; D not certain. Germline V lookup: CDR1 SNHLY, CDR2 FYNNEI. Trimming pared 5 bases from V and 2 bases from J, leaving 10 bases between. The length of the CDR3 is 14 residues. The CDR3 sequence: CASSLLVTYNEQFF. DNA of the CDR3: TGTGCCAGCAGTCTTCTTGTCACCTACAATGAGCAGTTCTTC.